This is a list of T cell receptor beta chains from one sample in a study of blood T cell repertoires in COVID-19. Method: immunoSEQ multiplex PCR; TCRdb's copy keeps in-frame clones and lacks some. The sample comprises over 150,000 clones, more than 75% of which are singletons, and roughly 2% rests with the top ten. Sequencing was done on a sample of peripheral blood. All receptors come from a man in his fifties or sixties who had recovered from COVID-19. CDR3s include the opening cysteine and the closing phenylalanine or tryptophan. D genes are given only for firm matches. Part of the rows lack a size; the others show once, few, many or a class for expanded clones.

D: TRBD1; J: TRBJ1-1; size: .; V: TRBV18; DNA: TGTGCCAGCTCTCCTTCCGGGACAGGGGATCGTAAAGCTTTCTTT; CDR3: CASSPSGTGDRKAFF
D: .; J: TRBJ1-1; size: .; V: TRBV29-1; DNA: TGCAGCGTTTCACAGGTAGTGAACACTGAAGCTTTCTTT; CDR3: CSVSQVVNTEAFF
D: TRBD1; J: TRBJ2-7; size: .; V: TRBV28; DNA: TGTGCCAGCAGGGGGACAGGGGCCTACGAGCAGTACTTC; CDR3: CASRGTGAYEQYF
D: TRBD1; J: TRBJ1-5; size: few; V: TRBV6-1; DNA: TGTGCCAGCAGTGAATCCCGACAGGGCGGCAATCAGCCCCAGCATTTT; CDR3: CASSESRQGGNQPQHF
D: TRBD1; J: TRBJ1-5; size: once; V: TRBV11-2; DNA: TGTGCCAGCAGCTTAGTGACAGGGGTTCAGCCCCAGCATTTT; CDR3: CASSLVTGVQPQHF
D: .; J: TRBJ2-1; size: .; V: TRBV12-5; DNA: TGTGCTAGTGCCGACCTAGCGACCTACAATGAGCAGTTCTTC; CDR3: CASADLATYNEQFF
D: .; J: TRBJ1-4; size: .; V: TRBV14; DNA: TGTGCCAGCAGGGGCAGGGGTGATGAAAAACTGTTTTTT; CDR3: CASRGRGDEKLFF
D: TRBD1; J: TRBJ1-2; size: .; V: TRBV5-4; DNA: TGTGCCAGCAGCTTATTAAGGCAGACAGGGAGCAACTATGGCTACACCTTC; CDR3: CASSLLRQTGSNYGYTF
D: .; J: TRBJ2-5; size: .; V: TRBV5-1; DNA: TGCGCCAGCTCCGGACAGTTGCAAGAGACCCAGTACTTC; CDR3: CASSGQLQETQYF
D: .; J: TRBJ1-2; size: .; V: TRBV5-6; DNA: TGTGCCAGCAGCTTGTACAGATCCAACTATGGCTACACCTTC; CDR3: CASSLYRSNYGYTF
D: TRBD1; J: TRBJ2-1; size: .; V: TRBV5-6; DNA: TGTGCCAGCAGCCCGGGGACAGAGAGCTCCTACAATGAGCAGTTCTTC; CDR3: CASSPGTESSYNEQFF
D: .; J: TRBJ1-3; size: .; V: TRBV18; DNA: TGTGCCAGCTCGCCCAGGGATGACACCATATATTTT; CDR3: CASSPRDDTIYF
D: .; J: TRBJ1-3; size: once; V: TRBV19; DNA: TGTGCCAGTAGACCACAGGGATCTGGAAACACCATATATTTT; CDR3: CASRPQGSGNTIYF
D: TRBD1; J: TRBJ1-4; size: .; V: TRBV14; DNA: TGTGCCAGCAGCCAGACAGGGCACCGGAATGAAAAACTGTTTTTT; CDR3: CASSQTGHRNEKLFF
D: TRBD1; J: TRBJ1-3; size: few; V: TRBV4-3; DNA: TGCGCCAGCAGCCTCAGGGGGACTGGAAACACCATATATTTT; CDR3: CASSLRGTGNTIYF
D: .; J: TRBJ2-6; size: .; V: TRBV12-2; DNA: TGTGCAAGTCGCTTAGCAGCGGGGGCCGGGGCCAACGTCCTGACTTTC; CDR3: CASRLAAGAGANVLTF
D: TRBD2; J: TRBJ2-1; size: .; V: TRBV19; DNA: TGTGCCAGTAGTACCGGACTAGCGGGGCCCTACAATGAGCAGTTCTTC; CDR3: CASSTGLAGPYNEQFF
D: TRBD1; J: TRBJ2-7; size: .; V: TRBV29-1; DNA: TGCAGCGCTGGACAGGGTGGAGGCGAGCAGTACTTC; CDR3: CSAGQGGGEQYF
D: .; J: TRBJ2-1; size: .; V: TRBV6-5; DNA: TGTGCCAGCAGCGAGGGCACCCTTCCACCGCAGTTCTTC; CDR3: CASSEGTLPPQFF
D: .; J: TRBJ1-1; size: .; V: TRBV6-2/TRBV6-3; DNA: TGTGCCAGCAGTTACCTCCTGAACACTGAAGCTTTCTTT; CDR3: CASSYLLNTEAFF
D: .; J: TRBJ2-4; size: .; V: TRBV9; DNA: TGTGCCAGCAGCGTAGCCCTAGAGTCGTGGGACATTCAGTACTTC; CDR3: CASSVALESWDIQYF
D: .; J: TRBJ2-3; size: .; V: TRBV19; DNA: TGTGCCAGTAGTATACGAGCCGGGGTCCGCGTCCCAGATACGCAGTATTTT; CDR3: CASSIRAGVRVPDTQYF
D: TRBD2; J: TRBJ2-3; size: .; V: TRBV5-1; DNA: TGCGCCAGTAGCTTGGGTTCGGGGAGGGGCACAGATACGCAGTATTTT; CDR3: CASSLGSGRGTDTQYF
D: TRBD2; J: TRBJ2-3; size: .; V: TRBV6-2/TRBV6-3; DNA: TGTGCCAGCAGTTACCCCTCCGGTGGACTCGGGATAGCGGGAGGCACAGATACGCAGTATTTT; CDR3: CASSYPSGGLGIAGGTDTQYF
D: TRBD2; J: TRBJ2-2; size: .; V: TRBV2; DNA: TGTGCCAGCAGCCTGACTAGCGGGGCGAACACCGGGGAGCTGTTTTTT; CDR3: CASSLTSGANTGELFF
D: TRBD1; J: TRBJ1-3; size: .; V: TRBV29-1; DNA: TGCAGCGTTGCTCCCGGGACAGGGACTGGAAACACCATATATTTT; CDR3: CSVAPGTGTGNTIYF
D: .; J: TRBJ1-1; size: .; V: TRBV19; DNA: TGTGCCAGTAGTATCGTCCAGGGATTGAACACTGAAGCTTTCTTT; CDR3: CASSIVQGLNTEAFF
D: .; J: TRBJ2-3; size: .; V: TRBV27; DNA: TGTGCCAGCAGTCTCGACACCCGGAGCACAGATACGCAGTATTTT; CDR3: CASSLDTRSTDTQYF
D: .; J: TRBJ1-6; size: once; V: TRBV6-6; DNA: TGTGCCAGCACCACCGGGGGCTCCTATAATTCACCCCTCCACTTT; CDR3: CASTTGGSYNSPLHF
D: .; J: TRBJ2-2; size: .; V: TRBV19; DNA: TGTGCCAGTAGTATTGGGCCTCCAGATAGAACCGGGGAGCTGTTTTTT; CDR3: CASSIGPPDRTGELFF
D: TRBD1; J: TRBJ2-7; size: .; V: TRBV9; DNA: TGTGCCAGCAGCGTAGGTAAGGGGGCACAGCAGTACTTC; CDR3: CASSVGKGAQQYF
D: .; J: TRBJ2-3; size: .; V: TRBV19; DNA: TGTGCCAGTAGTATCCCCCAGGGGAACACAGATACGCAGTATTTT; CDR3: CASSIPQGNTDTQYF
D: .; J: TRBJ1-1; size: once; V: TRBV7-3; DNA: TGTGCCAGCAGCTTAACTCGGAACACTGAAGCTTTCTTT; CDR3: CASSLTRNTEAFF
D: .; J: TRBJ2-1; size: .; V: TRBV6-5; DNA: TGTGCCAGCAGCGGTACCGCGGGACTCCTAAATGAGCAGTTCTTC; CDR3: CASSGTAGLLNEQFF
D: .; J: TRBJ1-4; size: .; V: TRBV5-1; DNA: TGCGCCAGCAGCTTTTCCCGACAGAATAATGAAAAACTGTTTTTT; CDR3: CASSFSRQNNEKLFF
D: TRBD2; J: TRBJ2-1; size: .; V: TRBV28; DNA: TGTGCCAGCAGCCTTAGCGGGGGTAACAATGAGCAGTTCTTC; CDR3: CASSLSGGNNEQFF
D: .; J: TRBJ2-1; size: .; V: TRBV5-5; DNA: TGTGCCAGCAGCTTACCCGGGTGGGATGAGCAGTTCTTC; CDR3: CASSLPGWDEQFF
D: .; J: TRBJ2-2; size: .; V: TRBV11-2; DNA: TGTGCCAGCAGCTTAGTTTCTAGCGTAGAGCTGTTTTTT; CDR3: CASSLVSSVELFF
D: TRBD2; J: TRBJ2-7; size: once; V: TRBV6-5; DNA: TGTGCCAGCAATCCGGGACTAGCTGACGAGCAGTACTTC; CDR3: CASNPGLADEQYF